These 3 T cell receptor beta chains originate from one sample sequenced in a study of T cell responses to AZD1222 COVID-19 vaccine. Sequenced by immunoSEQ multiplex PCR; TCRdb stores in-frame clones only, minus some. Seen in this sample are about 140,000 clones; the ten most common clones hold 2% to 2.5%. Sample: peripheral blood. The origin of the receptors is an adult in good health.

CDR3 sequence reads: CASSSGQFYGYTF. The CDR3 DNA reads as TGTGCCAGCAGCTCAGGACAGTTCTATGGCTACACCTTC. The chain is built from TRBV3-1 (or the pseudogene TRBV3-2) and TRBJ1-2, with D possibly matching TRBD1 (6 bases). Trimming left V 5 bases short and J 4 bases short, with 11 bases between. Germline V gene lookup returns CDR1 LGHDT and CDR2 YNNKEL (reference sequence). The CDR3 contains 13 residues.

CDR3 sequence: CASRPGDTEAFF. In DNA, the CDR3 is TGTGCCAGCCGTCCAGGGGACACTGAAGCTTTCTTT. The chain joins TRBV28 to TRBJ1-1; D may be TRBD1 (6 bases). The CDR3 extends over 12 amino acids. Trimming left V 8 bases short and J 3 bases short, with 10 bases between. The V gene's germline CDR1 is MDHEN and CDR2 SYDVKM. Combining the CDR3 with reference TRBV28 and TRBJ1-1 gives the whole variable domain DVKVTQSSRYLVKRTGEKVFLECVQDMDHENMFWYRQDPGLGLRLIYFSYDVKMKEKGDIPEGYSVSREKKERFSLILESASTNQTSMYLCASRPGDTEAFFGQGTRLTVV.

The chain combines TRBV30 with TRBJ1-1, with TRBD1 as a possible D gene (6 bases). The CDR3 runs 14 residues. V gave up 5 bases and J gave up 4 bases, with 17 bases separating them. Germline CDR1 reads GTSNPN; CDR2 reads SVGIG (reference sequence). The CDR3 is CAWEAGAVPTEAFF. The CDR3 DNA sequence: TGTGCCTGGGAGGCGGGGGCAGTACCCACTGAAGCTTTCTTT.